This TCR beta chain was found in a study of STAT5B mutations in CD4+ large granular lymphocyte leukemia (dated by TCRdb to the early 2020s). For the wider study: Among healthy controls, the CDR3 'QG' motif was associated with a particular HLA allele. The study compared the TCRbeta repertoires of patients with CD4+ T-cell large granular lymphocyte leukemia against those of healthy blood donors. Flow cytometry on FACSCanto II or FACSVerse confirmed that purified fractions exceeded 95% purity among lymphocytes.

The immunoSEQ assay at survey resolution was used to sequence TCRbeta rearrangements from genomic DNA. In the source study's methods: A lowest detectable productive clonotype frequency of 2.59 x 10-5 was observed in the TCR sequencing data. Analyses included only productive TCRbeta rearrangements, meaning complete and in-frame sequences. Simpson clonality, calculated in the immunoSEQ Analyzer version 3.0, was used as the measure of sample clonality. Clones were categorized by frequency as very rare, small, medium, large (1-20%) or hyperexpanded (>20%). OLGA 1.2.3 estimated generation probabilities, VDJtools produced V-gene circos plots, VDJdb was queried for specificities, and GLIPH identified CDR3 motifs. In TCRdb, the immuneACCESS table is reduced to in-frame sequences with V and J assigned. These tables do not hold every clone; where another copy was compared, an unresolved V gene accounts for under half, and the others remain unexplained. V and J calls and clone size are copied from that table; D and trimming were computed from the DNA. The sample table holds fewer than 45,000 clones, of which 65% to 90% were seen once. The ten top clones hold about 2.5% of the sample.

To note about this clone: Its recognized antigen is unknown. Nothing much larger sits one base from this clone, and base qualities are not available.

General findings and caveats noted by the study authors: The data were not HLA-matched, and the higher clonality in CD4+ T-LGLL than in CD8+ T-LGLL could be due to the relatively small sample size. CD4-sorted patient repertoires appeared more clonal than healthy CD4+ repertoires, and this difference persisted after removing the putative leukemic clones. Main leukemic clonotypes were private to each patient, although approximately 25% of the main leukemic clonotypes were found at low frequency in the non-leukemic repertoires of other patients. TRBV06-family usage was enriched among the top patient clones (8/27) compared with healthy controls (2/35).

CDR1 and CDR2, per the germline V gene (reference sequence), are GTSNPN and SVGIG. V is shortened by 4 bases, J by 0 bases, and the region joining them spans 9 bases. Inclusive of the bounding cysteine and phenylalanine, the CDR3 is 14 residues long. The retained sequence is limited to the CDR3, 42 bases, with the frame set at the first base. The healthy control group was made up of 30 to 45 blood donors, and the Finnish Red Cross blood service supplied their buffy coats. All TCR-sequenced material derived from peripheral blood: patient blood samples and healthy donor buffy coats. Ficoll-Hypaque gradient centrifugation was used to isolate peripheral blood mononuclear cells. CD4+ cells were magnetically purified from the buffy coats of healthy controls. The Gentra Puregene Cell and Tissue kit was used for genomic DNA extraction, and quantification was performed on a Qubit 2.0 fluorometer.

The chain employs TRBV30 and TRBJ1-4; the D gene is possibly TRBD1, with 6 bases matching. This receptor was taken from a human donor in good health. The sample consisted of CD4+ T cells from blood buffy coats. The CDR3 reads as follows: CAWTRTATNEKLFF. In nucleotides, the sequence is TGTGCCTGGACAAGGACAGCAACTAATGAAAAACTGTTTTTT.